Shown below are 23 T cell receptor beta chains from a single sample sequenced in a study of T cells in Graves' hyperthyroidism and ophthalmopathy. Amplification of TCR beta CDR3 regions was performed using RNA transcripts as template. An initial round of RT-PCR targeting the TCR CDR3 relied on the HTBI primer set. TCRdb fed the multiplex PCR reads into MiXCR, producing one record per CDR3 protein. Of about 360,000 distinct CDR3 sequences listed, 13% are singletons. The sample consisted of blood. These TCRs come from a woman aged 18-30 years with Graves' hyperthyroidism.

This clonotype came up many times. The chain carries TRBV20-1 and TRBJ2-4; TRBD2 aligns across 7 bases. Trimming at V came to 3 bases and at J to 0 bases, leaving 5 bases not matched to a gene. The CDR3 loop spans 15 amino acids. The germline gives CDR1 DFQATT, CDR2 SNEGSKA (reference sequence). CDR3 DNA: TGCAGTGCTAGTCACGGCGGGGGAGCCAAAAACATTCAGTACTTC. It specifies CSASHGGGAKNIQYF.

The rearrangement uses TRBV29-1 and TRBJ1-4; unclear D gene. This CDR3 is 13 amino acids long. Germline V gene lookup returns CDR1 SQVTM and CDR2 ANQGSEA. V was pared by 7 bases and J by 3 bases, with 12 bases between. This CDR3 is CSASRTANEKLFF. The CDR3 DNA reads as TGCAGCGCATCAAGAACGGCTAATGAAAAACTGTTTTTT. Drawing the rest from reference TRBV29-1 and TRBJ1-4, the complete variable domain is SAVISQKPSRDICQRGTSLTIQCQVDSQVTMMFWYRQQPGQSLTLIATANQGSEATYESGFVIDKFPISRPNLTFSTLTVSNMSPEDSSIYLCSASRTANEKLFFGSGTQLSVL.

Turning to this clonotype: A much larger clone lies one base from this, so it may be a read error. The chain carries TRBV10-3 and TRBJ2-7; D possibly uses TRBD1 or TRBD2 (5 bases each). Germline V lookup: CDR1 ENHRY, CDR2 SYGVKD. V was clipped by 4 bases and J by 4 bases, with 23 bases between them. CDR3 length: 17 amino acids. The CDR3: CAISASSGAGPGYEQYF. The CDR3 DNA sequence: TGTGCCATCAGTGCTTCCTCCGGGGCAGGGCCTGGATACGAGCAGTACTTC.

This clonotype has a count of ten or more. The J gene is TRBJ2-5, the V gene TRBV20-1; perhaps D is TRBD1 or TRBD2 (5 bases each). This CDR3 comprises 14 residues. Germline V gene sequence: CDR1 DFQATT, CDR2 SNEGSKA (reference sequence). The V gene lost 6 bases and the J gene lost 7 bases, with 21 bases spanning the gap. CDR3 sequence reads: CSAPLMGFGGTQYF. CDR3 in DNA: TGCAGTGCCCCCCTCATGGGGTTTGGGGGGACCCAGTACTTC.

In this sample, this clonotype turned up many times. The rearrangement links TRBV27 to TRBJ1-1; D is perhaps TRBD1 (6 bases). Germline CDR1 MNHEY, CDR2 SMNVEV (reference sequence). Deletions cut 2 bases from V and 1 base from J, with 11 bases between. This CDR3 is built from 15 residues. CDR3 sequence (DNA): TGTGCCAGCAGTTTAGGGGGCCTAGAGAACACTGAAGCTTTCTTT. This gives the protein CASSLGGLENTEAFF.

A few counts support this clonotype. The chain combines TRBV27 with TRBJ1-4; D unresolved. The CDR3 is 14 residues long. Trimming took off 6 bases at V and 0 bases at J, with 8 bases between the two ends. The germline V gene encodes CDR1 MNHEY and CDR2 SMNVEV (reference sequence). CDR3 protein: CASSLHPTNEKLFF. The CDR3 nucleotides are TGTGCCAGCAGCTTACACCCAACTAATGAAAAACTGTTTTTT.

This chain connects TRBV7-2 to TRBJ2-1; 11 nucleotides align to TRBD2. The CDR3 spans 23 residues. Germline trimming cut 1 base from V and 6 bases from J; bases unmatched to any gene: 26. Germline-derived CDR1 and CDR2 are SGHTA and FQGNSA. CDR3 sequence reads: CASSLGGSGGVVSGTSGLNEQFF. The CDR3 nucleotides are TGTGCCAGCAGCTTAGGAGGGAGCGGGGGGGTCGTTTCCGGGACTAGCGGCCTCAATGAGCAGTTCTTC.

This clonotype has a count of ten or more. V and J are TRBV7-9 and TRBJ1-6, with D possibly TRBD1 on 6 matching bases. Germline V gene lookup returns CDR1 SEHNR and CDR2 FQNEAQ (reference sequence). The CDR3 totals 15 residues. Deletions cut 5 bases from V and 8 bases from J, with 16 bases between. CDR3 in DNA: TGTGCCAGCAGCCCGGGGGGCATCACGGATTCACCCCTCCACTTT. As protein: CASSPGGITDSPLHF.

The table lists this clonotype with many counts. V gene TRBV20-1 combines with J gene TRBJ1-2; 8 bases agree with TRBD1. V shed 4 bases, J shed 3 bases, and the junction held 7 bases outside the gene matches. The CDR3 sequence is 14 residues long. Germline-derived CDR1 and CDR2 are DFQATT and SNEGSKA (reference sequence). Written as DNA, the CDR3 is TGCAGTGCTACTGCAGGGGGCGTAGACTATGGCTACACCTTC. Amino acid sequence: CSATAGGVDYGYTF.

V gene TRBV2 combines with J gene TRBJ1-1; 8 bases map to TRBD1. The J segment lost 2 bases and the V segment lost 4 bases, leaving 6 bases of the junction unmatched. The CDR3 is made up of 15 amino acids. In germline, CDR1 is SNHLY, CDR2 FYNNEI. The DNA for the CDR3 is TGTGCCAGCAGTGGACTGACAGGGGTTAACACTGAAGCTTTCTTT. Translation: CASSGLTGVNTEAFF.

A word on this clonotype: A much larger clone differs by one base, so this may be a read error. The gene calls are TRBV6-1 and TRBJ2-7; D is uncertain. Looked up from germline, CDR1 is MNHNS and CDR2 is SASEGT. This CDR3 region has 11 residues. The germline V and J ends were trimmed by 6 bases and 7 bases, with 10 bases remaining between them. This CDR3 reads CASRERSEQYF. For the CDR3, the DNA is TGTGCCAGCAGAGAAAGGAGTGAGCAGTACTTC.

This clonotype was recorded a few times. The chain has TRBV5-8 and TRBJ2-6, with TRBD2 matching 7 bases. With 4 bases clipped from V and 0 bases from J, the junction kept 13 bases outside the gene matches. Germline V gene data show CDR1 as SGHTS and CDR2 as YDEGEE. The CDR3 runs to 19 residues. CDR3 sequence reads: CASSLGEASGSSGANVLTF. The DNA for the CDR3 is TGTGCCAGCAGCCTCGGAGAGGCTAGCGGCAGCTCTGGGGCCAACGTCCTGACTTTC.

For this clonotype: A much larger clone differs by one base, so this may be a read error. The CDR3 DNA reads as TGCGCCAGCAGCTTGGAAGGACAGGGGGCGTACGAGCAGTACGTC. Its translation: CASSLEGQGAYEQYV. This sequence joins TRBV5-1 and TRBJ2-7, with 11 bases that match TRBD1. CDR3 size: 15 residues. The V segment lost 0 bases and the J segment 4 bases; nucleotides outside the gene matches: 3. CDR1 and CDR2 (germline): SGHRS, YFSETQ.

This clonotype was observed at least ten times. This chain joins TRBV4-1 and TRBJ2-1, with unresolved D. The V gene's germline CDR1 is MGHRA and CDR2 YSYEKL. The V gene lost 1 base and the J gene lost 0 bases, with 10 bases spanning the gap. This CDR3 has 16 residues. As DNA, the CDR3 is TGCGCCAGCAGCCAAGGGCCAGCCCGCTCCTACAATGAGCAGTTCTTC. It yields the protein CASSQGPARSYNEQFF.

This clonotype occurred many times. The chain uses TRBV18 and TRBJ2-1; D possibly matches TRBD1 or TRBD2 (5 bases each). Trimming stripped 1 base from V and 6 bases from J, with 10 bases between. The CDR3 covers 14 residues. Per germline, CDR1 KGHSH and CDR2 LQKENI. Written as DNA, the CDR3 is TGTGCCAGCTCACCACAGGGGACCAGCAATGAGCAGTTCTTC. This sequence encodes CASSPQGTSNEQFF.

In its sample, this clonotype was seen many times. The J gene is TRBJ2-5, the V gene TRBV20-1, with D uncertain. The length of the CDR3 is 12 residues. V was trimmed by 5 bases and J by 0 bases, leaving 7 bases between them. In germline, CDR1 is DFQATT, CDR2 SNEGSKA (reference sequence). The CDR3 nucleotides read TGCAGTGCTTCCCAGGACCAAGAGACCCAGTACTTC. Residues: CSASQDQETQYF.

The gene calls are TRBV24-1 and TRBJ2-1; the match to TRBD2 covers 11 bases. This CDR3 is 17 amino acids long. From germline, CDR1 is KGHDR and CDR2 SFDVKD. V dropped 4 bases and J dropped 6; count of bases not matched to a gene: 10. The chain's CDR3 is CATSDEITSGRCNEQFF. Written as DNA, the CDR3 is TGTGCCACCAGTGACGAAATTACTAGCGGGAGATGCAATGAGCAGTTCTTC.

This clonotype has just a few counts. The J gene is TRBJ2-6, the V gene TRBV19; tentative D call: TRBD2 (5 bases). Germline lookup yields CDR1 LNHDA and CDR2 SQIVND (reference sequence). The V end was cut by 6 bases, the J end by 2 bases, with 11 bases between. The CDR3 is 15 residues long. The CDR3 reads CASRRVVTGANVLTF. The CDR3 bases are TGTGCCAGTAGGCGGGTAGTCACTGGGGCCAACGTCCTGACTTTC.

V is TRBV19 and J is TRBJ2-5; 9 bases align to TRBD2. Germline CDR1 is LNHDA and CDR2 is SQIVND (reference sequence). V dropped 5 bases and J dropped 9; count of bases not matched to a gene: 7. This CDR3 region has 13 residues. The CDR3 coding sequence is TGTGCCAGTAGTTCAAGCGGGGGGCCGGCCCAGTACTTC. Amino acid sequence: CASSSSGGPAQYF.

At least ten counts were recorded for this clonotype. This chain links TRBV11-3 with TRBJ2-1; D is undetermined. The CDR3 length is 13 residues. Trimming removed 4 bases from V and 0 bases from J, with 4 bases in between. The germline V gene has CDR1 SGHNT and CDR2 YENEEA. This CDR3 reads CASSSGSYNEQFF. CDR3 nucleotides: TGTGCCAGCAGCTCGGGCTCCTACAATGAGCAGTTCTTC.

This clonotype was counted many times. DNA of the CDR3: TGTGCCAGCAGTTACCCCACTCTAGGAGGTTTGTCCTACGAGCAGTACTTC. This sequence encodes CASSYPTLGGLSYEQYF. This chain joins TRBV6-2 or TRBV6-3 and TRBJ2-7; a possible D gene is TRBD2 (5 bases). Germline V CDR1 and CDR2: MNHEY, SVGEGT. With 2 bases removed from V and 1 base from J, the gap between germline ends came to 18 bases. This CDR3 spans 17 amino acids.

A word on this clonotype: A single base separates this from a much larger clone, so it may be a read error. V and J are TRBV2 and TRBJ2-1; 8 bases are a match to TRBD1. J lost 6 bases, V lost 10 bases, and 2 bases had no gene match. Germline V gene lookup returns CDR1 SNHLY and CDR2 FYNNEI. CDR3 size: 11 residues. The CDR3 region is CANDRGNEQFF. CDR3 sequence (DNA): TGTGCCAACGACAGGGGCAATGAGCAGTTCTTC.

This clonotype was detected many times. The CDR3 loop is CASSLAGASEAFF. For the CDR3, the DNA is TGTGCCAGCAGCCTCGCGGGGGCTAGTGAAGCTTTCTTT. This chain connects TRBV3-1 to TRBJ1-1; D possibly corresponds to TRBD1 (6 bases). The CDR3 contains 13 residues. Germline lookup yields CDR1 LGHDT and CDR2 YNNKEL (reference sequence). The V end was cut by 4 bases, the J end by 7 bases, with 13 bases between.